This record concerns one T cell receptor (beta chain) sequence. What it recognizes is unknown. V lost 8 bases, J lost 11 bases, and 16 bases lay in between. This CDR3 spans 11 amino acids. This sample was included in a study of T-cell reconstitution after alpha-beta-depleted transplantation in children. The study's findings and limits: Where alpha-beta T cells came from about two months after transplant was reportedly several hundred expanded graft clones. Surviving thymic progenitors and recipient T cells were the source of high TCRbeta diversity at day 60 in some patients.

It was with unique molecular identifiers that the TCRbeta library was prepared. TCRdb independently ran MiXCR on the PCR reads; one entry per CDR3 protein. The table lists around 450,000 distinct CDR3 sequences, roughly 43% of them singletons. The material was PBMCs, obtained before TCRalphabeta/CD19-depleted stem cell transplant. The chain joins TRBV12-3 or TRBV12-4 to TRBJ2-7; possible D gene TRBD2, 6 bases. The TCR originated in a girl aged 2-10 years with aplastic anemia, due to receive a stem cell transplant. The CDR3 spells CASSIGTFKYF. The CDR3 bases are TGTGCCAGCTCAATCGGGACTTTTAAGTACTTC.